This TCR beta chain was captured by sequencing in a study of cytomegalovirus exposure and HLA in healthy donors. Study at large: Counted in an early data release were tens of millions of unique TCRs from HLA-typed donors.

Use of 60 Vbeta and 13 Jbeta primers characterized the PCR. This table comes from immunoSEQ multiplex PCR, and its TCRdb copy is limited to in-frame clones, with some not included. Of approximately 95,000 clones in the sample, around four fifths were seen once. CDR1 is WNHNN and CDR2 is SYGVQD in the germline V gene (reference sequence). V lost 5 bases to trimming and J lost 0 bases, with 14 bases between them. The CDR3 runs 16 residues. Study-wide results and caveats: Across donors, sequencing depth was assumed by presence/absence analyses to be roughly uniform.

In the case of this clone: Its specificity is unknown.

Sequencing used PBMCs. The chain employs TRBV10-1 and TRBJ2-1; perhaps TRBD2 as D (5 bases). The receptor's source is a woman aged 40-49 years in good health and CMV-seropositive. The CDR3 here is CASSPRGSPSYNEQFF. CDR3 in DNA: TGCGCCAGCAGTCCTAGAGGGAGTCCCTCCTACAATGAGCAGTTCTTC.